Following are 32 T cell receptor beta chains from one sample sequenced in a study of blood T cell repertoires in COVID-19. Generated by immunoSEQ multiplex PCR, the TCRdb table keeps only in-frame clones and is missing some. Of about 250,000 clones in the sample, 80% to 90% were seen once. The specimen sequenced was PBMCs or T cells enriched from blood (not recorded which). The receptor source for this set is a woman aged 25 to 39 with acute COVID-19.

This clone was counted ten times or more. The gene calls are TRBV5-5 and TRBJ1-1, with unresolved D. The CDR3 extends over 13 amino acids. CDR1 and CDR2 from the germline V gene are SGHKS and YYEKEE (reference sequence). Trimming took off 1 base at V and 8 bases at J, with 12 bases between the two ends. The DNA for the CDR3 is TGTGCCAGCAGCTTGTCTGTCGAGAACGAAGCTTTCTTT. Protein product: CASSLSVENEAFF.

This rearrangement joins TRBV7-8 to TRBJ1-5, with D perhaps TRBD1 (5 bases). This CDR3 has 14 residues. V was clipped by 0 bases and J by 7 bases, with 10 bases between them. Germline CDR1 and CDR2: SGHVS and FQNEAQ. The chain's CDR3 is CASSLARAGQPQHF. In DNA, the CDR3 is TGTGCCAGCAGCTTAGCCAGGGCAGGACAGCCCCAGCATTTT.

CDR3 sequence (DNA): TGCGCCAGCAGCCAAGCGGGGACCATATATTTT. This sequence encodes CASSQAGTIYF. The rearrangement uses TRBV4-3 and TRBJ1-3, with D unresolved. CDR3 size: 11 residues. Germline loops: CDR1 LGHNA, CDR2 YSLEER. V lost 1 base and J 10 bases, leaving 5 bases between the germline ends.

The chain employs TRBV7-9 and TRBJ1-3; the D gene is possibly TRBD1 (5 bases). The length of the CDR3 is 16 residues. The V and J ends lost 2 bases and 1 base respectively, with 12 bases between them. The germline CDR1 and CDR2 sequences are SEHNR and FQNEAQ (reference sequence). Here the CDR3 DNA reads TGTGCCAGCAGCTTAAATTCAGGGTTATCTGGAAACACCATATATTTT. Protein product: CASSLNSGLSGNTIYF.

In DNA form, the CDR3 reads TGTGCCAGCAGCTTAGTCGGGGGGGGCTTTAATGAGCAGTTCTTC. Translated: CASSLVGGGFNEQFF. J is TRBJ2-1 and V is TRBV11-2, with 8 bases fitting TRBD2. Germline V gives CDR1 SGHAT, CDR2 FQNNGV. This CDR3 comprises 15 residues. V gave up 1 base and J gave up 7 bases; unmatched junction bases: 6. Combining the CDR3 with reference TRBV11-2 and TRBJ2-1 gives the whole variable domain EAGVAQSPRYKIIEKRQSVAFWCNPISGHATLYWYQQILGQGPKLLIQFQNNGVVDDSQLPKDRFSAERLKGVDSTLKIQPAKLEDSAVYLCASSLVGGGFNEQFFGPGTRLTVL.

V gene TRBV5-8 combines with J gene TRBJ1-2; no definite D call. The CDR3 loop spans 15 amino acids. CDR1 SGHTS and CDR2 YDEGEE come from the germline V gene. Trimming removed 1 base from V and 6 bases from J, with 16 bases in between. The CDR3 nucleotides read TGTGCCAGCAGCTTGAGGGTAGCGCAGACGGATGGCTACACCTTC. Its protein product is CASSLRVAQTDGYTF.

The chain links TRBV6-5 to TRBJ1-1; D possibly corresponds to TRBD1 (5 bases). Germline assignment: CDR1 MNHEY and CDR2 SVGAGI. Trimming pared 2 bases from V and 7 bases from J, leaving 14 bases between. CDR3 length: 14 amino acids. The CDR3 DNA reads TGTGCCAGCAGTTACAGACGGCAGGGTGGTGAAGCTTTCTTT. It encodes CASSYRRQGGEAFF.

V and J are TRBV11-2 and TRBJ1-1, with D uncertain. Germline assignment: CDR1 SGHAT and CDR2 FQNNGV. The CDR3 runs to 17 residues. With 3 bases removed from V and 0 bases from J, the gap between germline ends came to 17 bases. The CDR3 coding sequence is TGTGCCAGCAGCTTTTGGGCAGCCAAAGCAATGAACACTGAAGCTTTCTTT. Its translation is CASSFWAAKAMNTEAFF.

The V gene is TRBV7-9, the J gene TRBJ1-2; D is perhaps TRBD1 (6 bases). This CDR3 comprises 15 residues. Trimming removed 3 bases from V and 1 base from J, with 12 bases in between. Germline assignment: CDR1 SEHNR and CDR2 FQNEAQ (reference sequence). CDR3 sequence: CASSFPRGRNYGYTF. CDR3 nucleotide sequence: TGTGCCAGCAGCTTCCCCAGGGGACGTAACTATGGCTACACCTTC.

This clone has just a few counts. The V gene is TRBV6-4, the J gene TRBJ1-2; TRBD1 aligns across 8 bases. There are 15 residues in the CDR3. Germline-derived CDR1 and CDR2 are MRHNA and SNTAGT. V dropped 3 bases and J dropped 4; count of bases not matched to a gene: 7. The CDR3 coding sequence is TGTGCCAGCAGTGAAACCGGGACAGGTTCCTATGGCTACACCTTC. Its translation is CASSETGTGSYGYTF.

The V call is TRBV6-1, the J call TRBJ1-2, with D possibly TRBD1 on 6 matching bases. The CDR3 is 16 residues long. V lost 3 bases to trimming and J lost 0 bases, with 14 bases between them. Germline CDR1 reads MNHNS; CDR2 reads SASEGT. The CDR3 nucleotides are TGTGCCAGCAGTGACCCCGGGACACCTCCTAACTATGGCTACACCTTC. It specifies CASSDPGTPPNYGYTF.

The chain has TRBV21-1 and TRBJ2-2; the DNA was not used to check the table's D call, TRBD2. TRBV21-1 is reported as a pseudogene. The CDR3 covers 16 residues. DNA of the CDR3: TGTGCCAGCAGCAACGGCTCGCGGGGGGGCACCGGGGAGCTGTTTTTT. Translating gives CASSNGSRGGTGELFF.

The J gene is TRBJ1-2, the V gene TRBV7-9; unclear D gene. Germline-derived CDR1 and CDR2 are SEHNR and FQNEAQ (reference sequence). V lost 1 base to trimming and J lost 4 bases, with 13 bases between them. The CDR3 contains 15 residues. CDR3 DNA: TGTGCCAGCAGCTTAGACTCAGGAGGGCCCTATGGCTACACCTTC. Protein product: CASSLDSGGPYGYTF.

This clone was counted a single time. The V gene is TRBV18, the J gene TRBJ1-2; perhaps TRBD1 as D (6 bases). There are 14 residues in the CDR3. V was clipped by 3 bases and J by 4 bases, with 12 bases between them. Germline V gene lookup returns CDR1 KGHSH and CDR2 LQKENI. The CDR3 reads CASSPRQAVYGYTF. CDR3 DNA sequence: TGTGCCAGCTCACCTAGACAGGCAGTCTATGGCTACACCTTC.

The V call is TRBV14, the J call TRBJ2-5, with 7 bases matching TRBD1. This CDR3 is 16 amino acids long. V was clipped by 1 base and J by 9 bases; unmatched bases: 14. Germline assignment: CDR1 SGHDN and CDR2 FVKESK. In DNA, the CDR3 is TGTGCCAGCAGCCAAGGCGGACAGGACCTATCTCGGGCCCAGTACTTC. Translated: CASSQGGQDLSRAQYF.

The V gene is TRBV4-3, the J gene TRBJ2-5; 11 positions match TRBD2. The length of the CDR3 is 16 residues. Trimming cost V 4 bases and J 1 base; bases outside gene matches: 5. The germline gives CDR1 LGHNA, CDR2 YSLEER. The CDR3 loop is CASSPRTSGSQETQYF. CDR3 nucleotides: TGCGCCAGCAGCCCAAGGACTAGCGGGTCCCAAGAGACCCAGTACTTC.

The CDR3 DNA sequence: TGTGCCAGTAGGCCAACAGGGTCCTCCTACGAGCAGTACTTC. Amino acids: CASRPTGSSYEQYF. The J gene is TRBJ2-7, the V gene TRBV19; TRBD1 might be the D (6 bases). The V gene's germline CDR1 is LNHDA and CDR2 SQIVND (reference sequence). V was pared by 6 bases and J by 0 bases, with 12 bases between. The CDR3 totals 14 residues.

The chain links TRBV29-1 to TRBJ1-1; maybe TRBD1 (6 bases). Germline CDR1 and CDR2: SQVTM and ANQGSEA. With 5 bases removed from V and 1 base from J, the gap between germline ends came to 11 bases. The CDR3 extends over 13 amino acids. The CDR3 coding sequence is TGCAGCGTTCCCTTGACAGGGAACACTGAAGCTTTCTTT. This codes for CSVPLTGNTEAFF. Based on the CDR3 plus reference TRBV29-1 and TRBJ1-1, the full variable domain is SAVISQKPSRDICQRGTSLTIQCQVDSQVTMMFWYRQQPGQSLTLIATANQGSEATYESGFVIDKFPISRPNLTFSTLTVSNMSPEDSSIYLCSVPLTGNTEAFFGQGTRLTVV.

The rearrangement links TRBV7-9 to TRBJ1-1; TRBD1 might be the D (6 bases). Trimming removed 5 bases at V and 3 bases at J, with 10 bases between. Germline V lookup: CDR1 SEHNR, CDR2 FQNEAQ (reference sequence). The CDR3 runs 13 residues. The CDR3 DNA reads as TGTGCCAGCAGCATACAGGGTGACACTGAAGCTTTCTTT. It encodes CASSIQGDTEAFF.

With respect to this clone: This sample includes further DNA sequences coding for the same CDR3. The CDR3 protein is CASSKDRNTEAFF. CDR3 DNA: TGTGCCAGCAGCAAGGACAGGAACACTGAAGCTTTCTTT. The chain has TRBV7-2 and TRBJ1-1; D is perhaps TRBD1 (6 bases). Germline CDR1 reads SGHTA; CDR2 reads FQGNSA. The CDR3 consists of 13 residues. Trimming removed 5 bases at V and 1 base at J, with 8 bases between.

The chain couples TRBV5-1 to TRBJ1-3, with D perhaps matching TRBD1 (5 bases). V lost 1 base, J lost 5 bases, and 10 bases lay in between. From germline, CDR1 is SGHRS and CDR2 YFSETQ. This CDR3 comprises 14 residues. CDR3 sequence (DNA): TGCGCCAGCAGCTTGTGGGGGACTAGAAACACCATATATTTT. This translates into CASSLWGTRNTIYF.

J is TRBJ2-1 and V is TRBV5-5; TRBD1 aligns across 8 bases. With V trimmed by 2 bases and J by 8 bases, 3 bases remained unmatched. CDR1 is SGHKS and CDR2 is YYEKEE in the germline V gene (reference sequence). The CDR3 loop spans 13 amino acids. CDR3 sequence reads: CASSFQGAHEQFF. The CDR3 DNA reads as TGTGCCAGCAGCTTCCAGGGGGCCCATGAGCAGTTCTTC.

This chain connects TRBV7-9 to TRBJ2-1, with D tentatively TRBD2 (5 bases). V was shortened by 5 bases and J by 7 bases, with 12 bases between the two germline ends. The CDR3 length is 13 residues. Germline-derived CDR1 and CDR2 are SEHNR and FQNEAQ (reference sequence). The CDR3 nucleotides read TGTGCCAGCAGCAAAGGACTTCCAAATGAGCAGTTCTTC. Protein sequence: CASSKGLPNEQFF.

The chain is built from TRBV10-1 and TRBJ1-2, with D unclear. Trimming removed 8 bases at V and 2 bases at J, with 12 bases between. CDR1 is WNHNN and CDR2 is SYGVQD in the germline V gene (reference sequence). CDR3 length: 13 residues. CDR3 sequence: CASSERQNYGYTF. The CDR3 DNA sequence: TGCGCCAGCTCGGAGCGCCAGAACTATGGCTACACCTTC.

In this sample, this clone turned up once. This chain joins TRBV5-5 and TRBJ1-2; 9 nucleotides match TRBD1. Germline CDR1 SGHKS, CDR2 YYEKEE (reference sequence). The CDR3 sequence is 14 residues long. The V and J ends lost 5 bases and 6 bases, in that order; junction bases with no gene match: 8. CDR3 amino acids: CASSSQQGADGYTF. The CDR3 region has the DNA TGTGCCAGCAGTTCACAACAGGGGGCAGATGGCTACACCTTC.

CDR3 DNA sequence: TGTGCCAGCGACAGCTATAGCAATCAGCCCCAGCATTTT. Residues: CASDSYSNQPQHF. The chain carries TRBV6-5 and TRBJ1-5; D may be TRBD1 (5 bases). V dropped 8 bases and J dropped 0 bases, with 8 bases sitting between them. The CDR3 contains 13 residues. Germline CDR1 reads MNHEY; CDR2 reads SVGAGI.

The chain combines TRBV4-1 with TRBJ2-1, with D hard to call. The CDR3 spans 14 residues. V lost 0 bases and J 4 bases, leaving 7 bases between the germline ends. CDR1 and CDR2 (germline): MGHRA, YSYEKL. This chain's CDR3 is CASSQDRIYNEQFF. For the CDR3, the DNA is TGCGCCAGCAGCCAAGACAGAATTTACAATGAGCAGTTCTTC.

This clone was seen only once. The V call is TRBV4-1, the J call TRBJ1-2; tentatively, D is TRBD1 (5 bases). Germline values: CDR1 MGHRA, CDR2 YSYEKL. The CDR3 covers 16 residues. V was shortened by 2 bases and J by 6 bases, with 19 bases between the two germline ends. The chain's CDR3 is CASSQPLREGRDGYTF. CDR3 DNA sequence: TGCGCCAGCAGCCAACCCCTCAGGGAAGGACGAGATGGCTACACCTTC.

V gene TRBV5-1 combines with J gene TRBJ2-7; 7 bases line up with TRBD2. CDR1 and CDR2 from the germline V gene are SGHRS and YFSETQ. Trimming took 0 bases from V and 2 from J; bases not matched to a gene: 5. This CDR3 has 15 amino acids. This CDR3 is CASSLEAGLTYEQYF. The CDR3 nucleotides are TGCGCCAGCAGCTTGGAAGCGGGGTTGACCTACGAGCAGTACTTC.

The chain recombines TRBV10-3 with TRBJ1-1, with D perhaps TRBD1 (6 bases). Trimming removed 4 bases from V and 2 bases from J, with 11 bases in between. Germline V gene data show CDR1 as ENHRY and CDR2 as SYGVKD. The CDR3 extends over 14 amino acids. CDR3 residues: CAISVGQPNTEAFF. CDR3 nucleotides: TGTGCCATCAGTGTTGGACAGCCTAACACTGAAGCTTTCTTT.

This sequence joins TRBV27 and TRBJ1-6, with D possibly TRBD1 on 6 matching bases. This CDR3 has 15 amino acids. Per germline, CDR1 MNHEY and CDR2 SMNVEV (reference sequence). Deletions cut 6 bases from V and 9 bases from J, with 18 bases between. CDR3 residues: CASSRTGLDISPLHF. The CDR3, as DNA: TGTGCCAGCAGCCGAACAGGGCTAGATATTTCACCCCTCCACTTT.

The CDR3 protein is CASSADRTYEQYF. The DNA of the CDR3 is TGTGCCAGCAGCGCAGACAGAACCTACGAGCAGTACTTC. The chain joins TRBV7-2 to TRBJ2-7; D perhaps matches TRBD1 (5 bases). This CDR3 spans 13 amino acids. V was cut by 5 bases and J by 2 bases, with 10 bases left in between. Germline assignment: CDR1 SGHTA and CDR2 FQGNSA.